Listed below are T cell receptor beta chains from one sample, sequenced in a study of OX40 agonist ivuxolimab in advanced cancers. The repertoire was sequenced with immunoSEQ multiplex PCR; TCRdb's copy has only in-frame clones and lacks some. The sample records about 20,000 clones, around 86% being singletons. The starting material was CD4+ or CD8+ T cells sorted from blood, obtained in a trial of the OX40 agonist ivuxolimab. These receptors were collected from an adult with an advanced solid tumor such as melanoma, head and neck, liver or kidney cancer. Each CDR3 is given with its conserved first and last residue. The D gene is left open where the match is weak. Some rows have no size entry. The others give once, few or many, or a class for an expanded clone.

abundance	v_gene	d_gene	j_gene	CDR3nt	CDR3aa
medium-sized	TRBV27	-	TRBJ1-1	TGTGCCAGCAGTCCGACGGGCGGTCTGAACACTGAAGCTTTCTTT	CASSPTGGLNTEAFF
once	TRBV19	-	TRBJ2-1	TGTGCCAGTACTCCCCCTATGAGCTCCTACAATGAGCAGTTCTTC	CASTPPMSSYNEQFF
-	TRBV6-1	TRBD2	TRBJ2-5	TGTGCCAGCAGTGAATGGGTAGCGGGAGGCCAAGAGACCCAGTACTTC	CASSEWVAGGQETQYF
-	TRBV19	TRBD2	TRBJ2-7	TGTGCCAGTAGTCCGACTAGCGGGGCCTACGAGCAGTACTTC	CASSPTSGAYEQYF
-	TRBV7-9	-	TRBJ2-7	TGTGCCAGCAGCTCCCTTGACAGGTCCAAAGGCGAGCAGTACTTC	CASSSLDRSKGEQYF
once	TRBV27	TRBD2	TRBJ2-1	TGTGCCAGCAGTTTACCGGGGGGGAGTGAGCAGTTCTTC	CASSLPGGSEQFF
-	TRBV19	-	TRBJ2-7	TGTGCCAGTAGTATTGCTGTGGGCCTGTACGAGCAGTACTTC	CASSIAVGLYEQYF
-	TRBV6-5	-	TRBJ2-7	TGTGCCAGCAGTGCTTACGAGCAGTACTTC	CASSAYEQYF
-	TRBV19	-	TRBJ2-7	TGTGCCAGTAGTAAGGACATCCCACCCTACGAGCAGTACTTC	CASSKDIPPYEQYF
-	TRBV29-1	-	TRBJ1-2	TGCAGCGTTCCCTGGGACGGAAACTATGGCTACACCTTC	CSVPWDGNYGYTF
-	TRBV4-1	-	TRBJ2-1	TGCGCCAGCAGCCAAGAGGACTCCCCCTACAATGAGCAGTTCTTC	CASSQEDSPYNEQFF
-	TRBV7-2	-	TRBJ2-7	TGTGCCAGCAGCCTCTCTAGGGGGGAGCAGTACTTC	CASSLSRGEQYF
-	TRBV9	-	TRBJ2-5	TGTGCCAGCAGCGTAGGGAGGGGTTGGCGGGAGACCCAGTACTTC	CASSVGRGWRETQYF
-	TRBV7-2	-	TRBJ1-5	TGTGCCAGCAGCTCGCAGGGTGCCCAGCCCCAGCATTTT	CASSSQGAQPQHF
-	TRBV27	-	TRBJ2-7	TGTGCCAGCAGTCCCGTGGGGAGGTTCTCCCTCTACGAGCAGTACTTC	CASSPVGRFSLYEQYF
-	TRBV27	TRBD1	TRBJ1-1	TGTGCCAGCAGTTTTACCGGGACAGGCATAGCTTTCTTT	CASSFTGTGIAFF
-	TRBV19	-	TRBJ2-1	TGTGCCAGTAGCCTGGAGGAATACTCCTACAATGAGCAGTTCTTC	CASSLEEYSYNEQFF
-	TRBV27	-	TRBJ1-2	TGTGCCAGCAGTTTCCTCGACAGTCTCTATGGCTACACCTTC	CASSFLDSLYGYTF
-	TRBV15	TRBD1	TRBJ2-7	TGTGCCACCAGCAGCTTCCGGGACAGGCCCTACGAGCAGTACTTC	CATSSFRDRPYEQYF
-	TRBV7-9	-	TRBJ2-1	TGTGCCAGCACCCTGGGGGGGCTCGTCTACAATGAGCAGTTCTTC	CASTLGGLVYNEQFF
-	TRBV6-4	TRBD2	TRBJ2-1	TGTGCCAGCAGTGATAGCGGGGAGAACAATGAGCAGTTCTTC	CASSDSGENNEQFF
-	TRBV5-1	-	TRBJ2-7	TGCGCCAGCAGCTTGGAGTACTCCTACGAGCAGTACTTC	CASSLEYSYEQYF
-	TRBV2	TRBD1	TRBJ1-3	TGTGCCAGCAGTGAAGCGGAATGGGACAGGGCTGGAAACACCATATATTTT	CASSEAEWDRAGNTIYF
-	TRBV9	TRBD2	TRBJ2-5	TGTGCCAGCAGCCCGACTAGCGGGAGGGCCGGGATTGGAGAGACCCAGTACTTC	CASSPTSGRAGIGETQYF
-	TRBV6-1	TRBD2	TRBJ2-7	TGTGCCAGCAGTGAACCCGGGAGGGCTCGGAACGAGCAGTACTTC	CASSEPGRARNEQYF
once	TRBV13	-	TRBJ1-1	TGTGCCAGCAGCGACCTACTGAACACTGAAGCTTTCTTT	CASSDLLNTEAFF
-	TRBV19	-	TRBJ2-1	TGTGCTCAGAGTGGGCGGGCAGGAGGGAATGAGCAGTTCTTC	CAQSGRAGGNEQFF
-	TRBV30	-	TRBJ1-5	TGTGCCTGGAGTCCCAACTCATTGGGGGGGCAGCCCCAGCATTTT	CAWSPNSLGGQPQHF
-	TRBV4-1	TRBD1	TRBJ1-6	TGCGCCAGCAGCCAACCCTGGACAGGGCCCAATTCACCCCTCCACTTT	CASSQPWTGPNSPLHF
-	TRBV28	TRBD1	TRBJ1-1	TGTGCCAGCAGTTTGAGACAGGGACCAACTGAAGCTTTCTTT	CASSLRQGPTEAFF
-	TRBV28	-	TRBJ1-1	TGTGCCAGCAGTCCCCTGACAGAGAGCAGCACTGAAGCTTTCTTT	CASSPLTESSTEAFF
-	TRBV9	-	TRBJ2-3	TGTGCCAGCAGTGTCGGGGTAGCAGCTAGCACAGATACGCAGTATTTT	CASSVGVAASTDTQYF
-	TRBV6-1	-	TRBJ2-7	TGTGCCAGCAGTGATCGTCCCCGGGGACCGATGATAGAGTACTTC	CASSDRPRGPMIEYF
-	TRBV5-6	-	TRBJ1-2	TGTGCCAGCAGCTGGTTTGGCACAAGCTATGGCTACACCTTC	CASSWFGTSYGYTF
-	TRBV5-1	TRBD1	TRBJ1-3	TGCGCCAGCAGCATGGACAGGGGGAAGAACACCATATATTTT	CASSMDRGKNTIYF
-	TRBV7-9	-	TRBJ1-1	TGTGCCAGCAGCTTAGGAAGGACGTCTAAGACTGAAGCTTTCTTT	CASSLGRTSKTEAFF
-	TRBV7-6	TRBD1	TRBJ1-5	TGTGCCAGCAGCCGAGGACAGGGCAATCAGCCCCAGCATTTT	CASSRGQGNQPQHF
-	TRBV4-1	-	TRBJ1-1	TGCGCCAGCAGCCAAGATCGGTGGTGGGCGGAGAACACTGAAGCTTTCTTT	CASSQDRWWAENTEAFF
-	TRBV29-1	-	TRBJ1-2	TGCAGCGTTTGGAACACAATGTCCTATGGCTACACCTTC	CSVWNTMSYGYTF
-	TRBV19	-	TRBJ2-3	TGTGCCAGTAGCGATAGGGTGGGCAGCCGCACAGATACGCAGTATTTT	CASSDRVGSRTDTQYF
few	TRBV19	-	TRBJ1-5	TGTGCCAGTAGTATAGCGGCCAGGGGAAGCAATCAGCCCCAGCATTTT	CASSIAARGSNQPQHF
-	TRBV29-1	-	TRBJ2-3	TGCAGCTGGGCGGAAGGCACAGATACGCAGTATTTT	CSWAEGTDTQYF
-	TRBV5-1	-	TRBJ2-3	TGCGCCAGCAGCTTGTTTGGCTCTTCGGCCGATACGCAGTATTTT	CASSLFGSSADTQYF
-	TRBV13	-	TRBJ2-7	TGTGCCAGCAGCTCGGGGGACAGCCGTCCATACGAGCAGTACTTC	CASSSGDSRPYEQYF
few	TRBV7-9	-	TRBJ1-1	TGTGCCAGCAGCTTAGGGGGAGCTGAAGCTTTCTTT	CASSLGGAEAFF
-	TRBV28	-	TRBJ2-7	TGTGCCAGCAGCCGCAGGGTCAGGGACGAGCAGTACTTC	CASSRRVRDEQYF
-	TRBV6-1	-	TRBJ1-5	TGTGCCAGCAGTGCGGGCGGGTACAACAATCAGCCCCAGCATTTT	CASSAGGYNNQPQHF
-	TRBV27	-	TRBJ2-3	TGTGCCAGCAGTTCCGCGACGGGAGACACAGATACGCAGTATTTT	CASSSATGDTDTQYF